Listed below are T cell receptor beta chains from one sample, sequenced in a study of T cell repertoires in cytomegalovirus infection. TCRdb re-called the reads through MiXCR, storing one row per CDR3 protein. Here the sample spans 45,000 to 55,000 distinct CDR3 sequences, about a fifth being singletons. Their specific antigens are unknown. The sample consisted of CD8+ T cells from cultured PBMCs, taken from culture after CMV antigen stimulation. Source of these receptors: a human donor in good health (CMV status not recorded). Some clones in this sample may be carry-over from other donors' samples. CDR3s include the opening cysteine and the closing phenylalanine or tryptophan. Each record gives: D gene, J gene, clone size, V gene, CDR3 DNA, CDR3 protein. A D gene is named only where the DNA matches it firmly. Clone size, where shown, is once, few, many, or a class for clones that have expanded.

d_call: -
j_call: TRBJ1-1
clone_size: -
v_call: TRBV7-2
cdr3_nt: TGTGCCAGCAGCTTATTGAACACTGAAGCTTTCTTT
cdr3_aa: CASSLLNTEAFF

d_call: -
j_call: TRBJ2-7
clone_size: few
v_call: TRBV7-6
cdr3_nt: TGTGCCAGCAGCTTAGCCAGCTCCGAGCAGTACTTC
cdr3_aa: CASSLASSEQYF

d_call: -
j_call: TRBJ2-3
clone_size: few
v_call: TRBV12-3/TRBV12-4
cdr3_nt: TGTGCCAGCAGTTCTGCCAGACAGTTCACAGATACGCAGTATTTT
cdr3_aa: CASSSARQFTDTQYF

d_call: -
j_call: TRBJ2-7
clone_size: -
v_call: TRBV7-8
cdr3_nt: TGTGCCAGCAGCTCTCGTGGGTACGAGCAGTACTTC
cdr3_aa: CASSSRGYEQYF

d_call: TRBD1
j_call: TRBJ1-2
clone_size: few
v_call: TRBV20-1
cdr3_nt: TGCAGTGCTGGGGACAGATCTAACTATGGCTACACCTTC
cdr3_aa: CSAGDRSNYGYTF

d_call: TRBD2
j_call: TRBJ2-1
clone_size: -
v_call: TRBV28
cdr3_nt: TGTGCCAGCAGTTTATTAGCGGGAGACAATGAGCAGTTCTTC
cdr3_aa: CASSLLAGDNEQFF

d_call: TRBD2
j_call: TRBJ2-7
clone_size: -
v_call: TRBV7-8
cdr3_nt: TGTGCCAGCAGCTCGACTAGCGGGAGAACCTACGAGCAGTACTTC
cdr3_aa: CASSSTSGRTYEQYF

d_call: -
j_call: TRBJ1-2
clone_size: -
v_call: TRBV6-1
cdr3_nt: TGTGCCAGCAGTGAAGGGGACCGCAGGAACTATGGCTACACCTTC
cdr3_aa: CASSEGDRRNYGYTF

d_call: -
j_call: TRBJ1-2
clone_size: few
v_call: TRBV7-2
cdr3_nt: TGTGCCAGCAGCCTGAATGGGGAAGGCTATGGCTACACCTTC
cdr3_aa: CASSLNGEGYGYTF

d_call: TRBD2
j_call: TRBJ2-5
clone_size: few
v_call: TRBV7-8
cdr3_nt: TGTGCCAGCAGCCTCCTCCTTAGCGGGGCCCAAGAGACCCAGTACTTC
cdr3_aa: CASSLLLSGAQETQYF

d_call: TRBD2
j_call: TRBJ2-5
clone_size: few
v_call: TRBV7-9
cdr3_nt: TGTGCCAGCAGCTCCACAGGACTAGCGGGAAAGACCCAAGAGACCCAGTACTTC
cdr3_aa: CASSSTGLAGKTQETQYF

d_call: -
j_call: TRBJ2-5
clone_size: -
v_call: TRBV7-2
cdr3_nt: TGTGCCAGCAGCTTTCTGGCCTTGGGAGGCCAACAGACCCAGTACTTC
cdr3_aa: CASSFLALGGQQTQYF

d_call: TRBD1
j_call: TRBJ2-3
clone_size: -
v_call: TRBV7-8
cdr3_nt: TGTGCCAGCAGCCCGAGGGACAGGCACACAGATACGCAGTATTTT
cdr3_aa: CASSPRDRHTDTQYF

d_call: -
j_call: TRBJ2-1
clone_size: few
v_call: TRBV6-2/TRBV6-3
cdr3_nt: TGTGCCAGCAGTTACTCTGTGGCCGAGGGAAATGAGCAGTTCTTC
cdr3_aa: CASSYSVAEGNEQFF

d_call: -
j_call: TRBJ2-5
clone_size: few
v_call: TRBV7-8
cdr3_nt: TGTGCCAGCAGCTTAGAAGGAGACACCGACCAAGAGACCCAGTACTTC
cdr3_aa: CASSLEGDTDQETQYF

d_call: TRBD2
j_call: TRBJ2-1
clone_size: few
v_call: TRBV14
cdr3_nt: TGTGCCAGCAGCCTATCCCGGCGACTAGCGGGGTACAATGAGCAGTTCTTC
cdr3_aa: CASSLSRRLAGYNEQFF

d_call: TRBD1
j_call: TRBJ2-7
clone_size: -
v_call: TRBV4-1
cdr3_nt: TGCGCCAGCAGCCAGCAATGGACAGGGGGGTACGAGCAGTACTTC
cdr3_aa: CASSQQWTGGYEQYF

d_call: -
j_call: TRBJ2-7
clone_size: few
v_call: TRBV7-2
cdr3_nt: TGTGCCAGCAGCTTAGATGTCCGGGACCCAGCCGGGTACGAGCAGTACTTC
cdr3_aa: CASSLDVRDPAGYEQYF

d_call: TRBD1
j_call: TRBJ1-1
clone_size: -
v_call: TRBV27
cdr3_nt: TGTGCCAGCAGTTCAACAGGGGACACTGAAGCTTTCTTT
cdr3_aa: CASSSTGDTEAFF

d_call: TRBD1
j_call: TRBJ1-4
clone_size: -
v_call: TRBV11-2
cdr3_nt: TGTGCCAGCAGCCTGGGGGACAGAAGTTATGAAAAACTGTTTTTT
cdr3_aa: CASSLGDRSYEKLFF

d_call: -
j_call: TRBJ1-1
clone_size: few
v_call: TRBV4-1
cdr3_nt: TGCGCCAGCAGCCAAGAGCTGGTGGGCACTGAAGCTTTCTTT
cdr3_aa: CASSQELVGTEAFF

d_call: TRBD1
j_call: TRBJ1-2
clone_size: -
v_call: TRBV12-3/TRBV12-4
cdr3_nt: TGTGCCAGCACATGGGGACAGGGGGCGAATGGCTACACCTTC
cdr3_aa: CASTWGQGANGYTF

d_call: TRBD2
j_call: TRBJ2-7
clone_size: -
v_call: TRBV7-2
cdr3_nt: TGTGCCAGCAGCTTAGATGACGGGGGGGCCTTCTACGAGCAGTACTTC
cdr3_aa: CASSLDDGGAFYEQYF

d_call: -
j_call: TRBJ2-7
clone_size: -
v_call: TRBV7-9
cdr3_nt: TGTGCCAGCAGCCCGCCCGGACGCCACTACGAGCAGTACTTC
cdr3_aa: CASSPPGRHYEQYF

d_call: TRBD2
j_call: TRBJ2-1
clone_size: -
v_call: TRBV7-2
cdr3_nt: TGTGCCAGCAGCCCCCGGACTAGCGCAAACAATGAGCAGTTCTTC
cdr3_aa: CASSPRTSANNEQFF

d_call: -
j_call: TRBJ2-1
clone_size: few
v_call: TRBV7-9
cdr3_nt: TGTGCCAGCAGCCCCATAGTCTCAGGCAATGAGCAGTTCTTC
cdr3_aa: CASSPIVSGNEQFF

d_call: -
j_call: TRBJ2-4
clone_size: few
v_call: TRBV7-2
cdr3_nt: TGTGCCAGCAGCTTAGCGGGTGATAGCTGGGACATTCAGTACTTC
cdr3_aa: CASSLAGDSWDIQYF

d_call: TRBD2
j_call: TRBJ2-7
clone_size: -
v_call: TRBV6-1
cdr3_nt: TGTGCCAGCAGTGAATACGTGGGAACTAGCGGAACTCACTACGAGCAGTACTTC
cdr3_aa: CASSEYVGTSGTHYEQYF

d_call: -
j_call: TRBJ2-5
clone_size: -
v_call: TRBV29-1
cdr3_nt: TGCAGCGTTGAAGAGGAGACCCAGTACTTC
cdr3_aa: CSVEEETQYF

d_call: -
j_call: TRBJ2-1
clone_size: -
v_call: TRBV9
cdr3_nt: TGTGCCAGCAGCGTGGGGTATGAGCAGTTCTTC
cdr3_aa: CASSVGYEQFF

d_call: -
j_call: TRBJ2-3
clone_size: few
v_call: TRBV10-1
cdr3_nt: TGCGCCAGCAGTGGAGGGGGTACGCAGTATTTT
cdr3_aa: CASSGGGTQYF

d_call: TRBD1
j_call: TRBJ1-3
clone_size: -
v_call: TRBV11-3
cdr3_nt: TGTGCCAGTCGACAGGGGCCTGGAAACACCATATATTTT
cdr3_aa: CASRQGPGNTIYF

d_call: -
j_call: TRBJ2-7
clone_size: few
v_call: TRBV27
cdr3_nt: TGTGCCAGCAGTTTATCCGGGGTCTACGAGCAGTACTTC
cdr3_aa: CASSLSGVYEQYF

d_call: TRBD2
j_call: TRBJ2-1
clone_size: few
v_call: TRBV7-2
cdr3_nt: TGTGCCAGCAGCTCGGGACTAGCGGGCCTAACGCTTTACAATGAGCAGTTCTTC
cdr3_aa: CASSSGLAGLTLYNEQFF

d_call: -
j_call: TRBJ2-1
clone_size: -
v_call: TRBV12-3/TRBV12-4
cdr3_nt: TGTGCCAGCACCACCCCCAGCTCCTACAATGAGCAGTTCTTC
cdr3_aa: CASTTPSSYNEQFF

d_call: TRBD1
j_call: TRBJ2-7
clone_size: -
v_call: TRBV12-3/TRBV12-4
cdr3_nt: TGTGCCAGCAGTAGGACAGGGGCCTACGAGCAGTACTTC
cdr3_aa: CASSRTGAYEQYF

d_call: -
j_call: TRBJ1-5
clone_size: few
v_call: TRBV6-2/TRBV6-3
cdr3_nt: TGTGCCAGCAGTTACTCGAGGGAAGGGCGCAATCAGCCCCAGCATTTT
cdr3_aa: CASSYSREGRNQPQHF

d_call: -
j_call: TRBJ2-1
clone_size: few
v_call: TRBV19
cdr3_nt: TGTGCCAGTAGTATCTCTATGGCAGGGTACTACAATGAGCAGTTCTTC
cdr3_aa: CASSISMAGYYNEQFF

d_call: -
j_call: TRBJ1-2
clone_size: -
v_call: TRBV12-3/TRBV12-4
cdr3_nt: TGTGCCAGCAGTCTTCGGTCCAAGGGGCTTTATGGCTACACCTTC
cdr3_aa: CASSLRSKGLYGYTF

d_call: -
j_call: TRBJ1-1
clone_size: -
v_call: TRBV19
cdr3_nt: TGTGCCAGTAGTCCGTCAGGGTCGGGGCCTGAAGCTTTCTTT
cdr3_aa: CASSPSGSGPEAFF